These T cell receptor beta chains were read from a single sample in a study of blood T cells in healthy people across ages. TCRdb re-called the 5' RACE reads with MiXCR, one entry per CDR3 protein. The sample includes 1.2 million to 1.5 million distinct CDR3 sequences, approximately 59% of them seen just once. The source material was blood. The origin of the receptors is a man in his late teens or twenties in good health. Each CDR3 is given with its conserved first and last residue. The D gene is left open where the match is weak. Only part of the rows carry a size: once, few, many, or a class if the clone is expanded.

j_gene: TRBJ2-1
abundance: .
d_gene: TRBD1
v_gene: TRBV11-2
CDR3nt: TGTGCCAGCAGCTTGGCCCGACAGGGTAGCGCCTACAATGAGCAGTTCTTC
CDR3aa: CASSLARQGSAYNEQFF

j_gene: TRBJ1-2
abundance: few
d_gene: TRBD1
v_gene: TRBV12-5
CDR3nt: TGTGCTAGTGGTTTGGTTTCCCCGGGACAGACTTCTTATGGCTACACCTTC
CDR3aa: CASGLVSPGQTSYGYTF

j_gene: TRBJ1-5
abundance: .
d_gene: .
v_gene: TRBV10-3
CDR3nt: TGTGCCATCAGTGAGTCGGGAGTGAATAGCAATCAGCCCCAGCATTTT
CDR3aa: CAISESGVNSNQPQHF

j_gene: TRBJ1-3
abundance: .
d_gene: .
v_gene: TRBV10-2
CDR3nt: TGCGCCATTTCAGACGGAAACTCTGGAAACACCATATATTTT
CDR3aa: CAISDGNSGNTIYF

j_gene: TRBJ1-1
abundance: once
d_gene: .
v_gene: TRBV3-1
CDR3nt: TGTGCCAGCAGCCAAGCCCAGGTCGGGGACACTGAAGCTTTCTTT
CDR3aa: CASSQAQVGDTEAFF

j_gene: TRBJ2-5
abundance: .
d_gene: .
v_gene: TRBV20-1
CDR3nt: TGCAGTGCTCCCCAGGACGGGGAGACCCAGTACTTC
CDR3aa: CSAPQDGETQYF

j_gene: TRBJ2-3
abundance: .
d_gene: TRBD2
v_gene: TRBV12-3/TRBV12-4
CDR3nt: TGTGCCAGCAGACCTACTAGCGGGGTGACAGATACGCAGTATTTT
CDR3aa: CASRPTSGVTDTQYF

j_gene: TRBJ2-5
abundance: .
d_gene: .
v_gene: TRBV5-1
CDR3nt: TGCGCCAGCAGCTTCCTCGGACAGATGAAAGAGACCCAGTACTTC
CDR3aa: CASSFLGQMKETQYF

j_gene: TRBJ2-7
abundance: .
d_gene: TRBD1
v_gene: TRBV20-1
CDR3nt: TGCAGTACTATATCGGGACAGGGTTTCTACGAGCAGTACTTC
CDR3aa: CSTISGQGFYEQYF

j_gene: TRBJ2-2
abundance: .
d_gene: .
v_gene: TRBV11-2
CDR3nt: TGTGCCAGCACCCAAAGGGGGAGCGGAACGAACACCGGGGAGCTGTTTTTT
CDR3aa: CASTQRGSGTNTGELFF

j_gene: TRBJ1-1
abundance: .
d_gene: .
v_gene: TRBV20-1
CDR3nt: TGCAGTGCTAAACTTAGGACGGGGGAAAACACTGAAGCTTTCTTT
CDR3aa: CSAKLRTGENTEAFF

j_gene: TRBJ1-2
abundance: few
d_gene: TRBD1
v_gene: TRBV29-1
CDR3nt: TGCAGCGTTGAAAGACAGGGGGCTTCGGGTGGCTACACCTTC
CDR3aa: CSVERQGASGGYTF

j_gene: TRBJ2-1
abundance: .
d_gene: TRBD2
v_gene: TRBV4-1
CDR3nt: TGCGCCAGCAGCCAAGTTAGCGGGGGGGCCTTCAATGAGCAGTTCTTC
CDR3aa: CASSQVSGGAFNEQFF

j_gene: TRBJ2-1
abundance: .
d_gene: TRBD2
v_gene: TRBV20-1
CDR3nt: TGCAGTGCTACCAGGACTAGCAGCAATGAGCAGTTCTTC
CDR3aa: CSATRTSSNEQFF

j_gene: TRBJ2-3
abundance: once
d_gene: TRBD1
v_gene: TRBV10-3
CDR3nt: TGTGCCATCTCCGGACAGGGAAGGACAGATACGCAGTATTTT
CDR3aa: CAISGQGRTDTQYF

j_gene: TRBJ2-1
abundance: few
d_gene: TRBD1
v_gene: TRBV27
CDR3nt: TGTGCCAGCAGTTTATCGACACAGGGGCTAAATGAGCAGTTCTTC
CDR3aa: CASSLSTQGLNEQFF

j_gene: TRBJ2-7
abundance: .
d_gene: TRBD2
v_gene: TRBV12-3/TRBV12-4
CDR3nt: TGTGCCAGCAGTCCCCGAGTTTGGCTAGCGGGGGACTCCTACGAGCAGTACTTC
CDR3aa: CASSPRVWLAGDSYEQYF

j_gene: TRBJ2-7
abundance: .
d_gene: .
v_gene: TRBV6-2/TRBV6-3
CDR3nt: TGTGCCAGCAGTTCGGGACGCCTTTTTTACGAGCAGTACTTC
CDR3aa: CASSSGRLFYEQYF

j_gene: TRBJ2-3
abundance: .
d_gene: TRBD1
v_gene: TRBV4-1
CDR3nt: TGCGCCAGCAGCGGGACAGGGGATCCTACGGATACGCAGTATTTT
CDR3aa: CASSGTGDPTDTQYF

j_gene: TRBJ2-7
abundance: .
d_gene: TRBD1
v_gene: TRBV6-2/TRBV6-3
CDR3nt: TGTACCAGCAGCCCCCGGGACAGGGGTACCTACGAGCAGTACTTC
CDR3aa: CTSSPRDRGTYEQYF